The next 19 T cell receptor beta chains were all read from a single sample in a study of Ad26.COV2.S vaccination and SARS-CoV-2 variants. Here immunoSEQ multiplex PCR was the method, and the copy in TCRdb shows in-frame clones only, minus some. The repertoire consists of roughly 500,000 clones, with around 88% occurring once and the leading ten covering over 10%. Treatment denoted: roughly 18 received Ad26.COV2.S at low or high dose, single or two shots; roughly 5 received placebo; per-sample allocation not given. Collection of the samples took place on day 63 after the first injection of vaccine or placebo. This specimen was peripheral blood, taken in a trial of Ad26.COV2.S vaccine versus placebo. All receptors derive from a person between 18 and 60 years old who received the Ad26.COV2.S COVID-19 vaccine or a placebo.

The chain joins TRBV3-1 (or the pseudogene TRBV3-2) to TRBJ2-3, with 14 nucleotides matching TRBD2. CDR3 size: 19 residues. V was pared by 5 bases and J by 2 bases, with 12 bases of the junction left unmatched. CDR1 LGHDT and CDR2 YNNKEL come from the germline V gene (reference sequence). CDR3: CASSSPTGTSGSYTDTQYF. In nucleotides, the CDR3 is TGTGCCAGCAGCTCCCCAACCGGGACTAGCGGGAGCTACACAGATACGCAGTATTTT.

The chain is built from TRBV4-3 and TRBJ1-1; D gene ambiguous. Trimming removed 1 base from V and 8 bases from J, with 11 bases in between. CDR3 length equals 13 residues. Per the germline V gene, CDR1 is LGHNA and CDR2 is YSLEER. The DNA for the CDR3 is TGCGCCAGCAGCCAAGTTGTCGCATCCGAAGCTTTCTTT. Amino acid sequence: CASSQVVASEAFF.

The table lists this clone with a few counts. This chain joins TRBV1 and TRBJ1-3; TRBD1 is the table's D call and was not checked against the DNA. TRBV1 is assigned pseudogene status. This CDR3 region has 14 residues. This CDR3 reads CTSSPQVSRNTIYF. DNA for the CDR3: TGCACCAGCAGCCCACAGGTAAGCCGAAACACCATATATTTT.

This clone was observed once. V gene TRBV28 combines with J gene TRBJ2-1; D unresolved. The germline V gene has CDR1 MDHEN and CDR2 SYDVKM. V lost 6 bases, J lost 3 bases, and 12 bases lay in between. This CDR3 has 14 amino acids. The CDR3 DNA sequence: TGTGCCAGCAGAGGACCGGACCTCTACAATGAGCAGTTCTTC. Encoded protein: CASRGPDLYNEQFF.

The gene calls are TRBV2 and TRBJ1-6, with D possibly being TRBD1 (6 bases). CDR1 and CDR2 (germline): SNHLY, FYNNEI. Trimming left V 2 bases short and J 5 bases short, with 10 bases between. The CDR3 is made up of 15 amino acids. In nucleotides, the CDR3 is TGTGCCAGCAGTGAACAAGGGACACATAATTCACCCCTCCACTTT. Its protein is CASSEQGTHNSPLHF.

This clone was picked up a small number of times. The rearrangement joins TRBV7-2 to TRBJ2-2; a possible D gene is TRBD2 (6 bases). The CDR3 loop spans 16 amino acids. Trimming removed 4 bases at V and 1 base at J, with 13 bases between. CDR1 and CDR2 from the germline V gene are SGHTA and FQGNSA. CDR3 region: CASSSPTRQNTGELFF. The CDR3 nucleotides are TGTGCCAGCAGCTCCCCGACTAGACAGAACACCGGGGAGCTGTTTTTT.

The chain couples TRBV2 to TRBJ2-1; D might be TRBD1 (6 bases). Trimming cost V 7 bases and J 1 base, with 11 bases left between them. From germline, CDR1 is SNHLY and CDR2 FYNNEI. The CDR3 covers 14 residues. CDR3 amino acids: CASTNRVSYNEQFF. Here the CDR3 DNA reads TGTGCCAGCACTAACAGGGTTTCCTACAATGAGCAGTTCTTC. The entire variable domain, with the rest obtained from reference TRBV2 and TRBJ2-1, is as follows: EPEVTQTPSHQVTQMGQEVILRCVPISNHLYFYWYRQILGQKVEFLVSFYNNEISEKSEIFDDQFSVERPDGSNFTLKIRSTKLEDSAMYFCASTNRVSYNEQFFGPGTRLTVL.

The chain couples TRBV3-1 (or the pseudogene TRBV3-2) to TRBJ2-1; D unclear. V dropped 4 bases and J dropped 9 bases, with 10 bases sitting between them. This CDR3 contains 12 residues. Germline loops: CDR1 LGHDT, CDR2 YNNKEL (reference sequence). CDR3 region: CASSPFPGEQFF. DNA for the CDR3: TGTGCCAGCAGCCCCTTCCCGGGTGAGCAGTTCTTC.

The chain links TRBV6-6 to TRBJ2-5; D is unclear. The CDR3 totals 15 residues. Germline CDR1 reads MNHNY; CDR2 reads SVGAGI (reference sequence). Between the trimmed V and J ends, which lost 4 bases and 7 bases, there was a span of 19 bases. The DNA for the CDR3 is TGTGCCAGCAGTTCCTCAAACCCGGCCCGCGGGACCCAGTACTTC. It translates to CASSSSNPARGTQYF.

Written as DNA, the CDR3 is TGTGCCAGCAGGGTAGGGAGTGGCAATCAGCCCCAGCATTTT. It specifies CASRVGSGNQPQHF. The chain combines TRBV6-5 with TRBJ1-5; D gene uncertain. V was shortened by 6 bases and J by 2 bases, with 11 bases between the two germline ends. The CDR3 contains 14 residues. Germline values: CDR1 MNHEY, CDR2 SVGAGI.

The V gene is TRBV1, the J gene TRBJ2-7; the D call in the table, TRBD2, was not verified against the DNA. TRBV1 counts as a pseudogene. The CDR3 loop spans 15 amino acids. CDR3 sequence reads: CTSSQDPDVAHEQYF. The CDR3 DNA follows: TGCACCAGCAGCCAAGATCCTGATGTAGCCCACGAGCAGTACTTC.

The chain combines TRBV5-4 with TRBJ2-5; perhaps D is TRBD1 or TRBD2 (5 bases each). CDR1 is SGHNT and CDR2 is YYREEE in the germline V gene (reference sequence). The CDR3 has 20 amino acids. V gave up 1 base and J gave up 4 bases, with 29 bases separating them. In DNA form, the CDR3 reads TGTGCCAGCAGCTTGCCAGGGCCGCCCCCGGGGTTCGTGGGGCCAGAGACCCAGTACTTC. It translates to CASSLPGPPPGFVGPETQYF.

The chain couples TRBV12-3 or TRBV12-4 to TRBJ2-2; TRBD1 might be the D (5 bases). V lost 6 bases and J lost 5, with 10 bases in between. The CDR3 covers 13 residues. CDR3 sequence reads: CASRDGATGELFF. In DNA form, the CDR3 reads TGTGCCAGCAGAGATGGGGCGACCGGGGAGCTGTTTTTT.

The genes are TRBV6-2 or TRBV6-3 and TRBJ1-5; D is uncertain. CDR1 and CDR2 (germline): MNHEY, SVGEGT. This CDR3 region has 13 residues. V lost 5 bases, J lost 9 bases, and 14 bases lay in between. The CDR3 nucleotides are TGTGCCAGCAGTAGGACGGCCGATGGGCCCCAGCATTTT. Translated, it gives CASSRTADGPQHF.

This chain joins TRBV4-1 and TRBJ2-7, with 8 positions matching TRBD2. In germline, CDR1 is MGHRA, CDR2 YSYEKL. V shed 0 bases, J shed 6 bases, and the junction held 10 bases outside the gene matches. The CDR3 covers 16 residues. The DNA of the CDR3 is TGCGCCAGCAGCCAAGAGCGAGCGGGAGCGGGGCTCGAGCAGTACTTC. Protein product: CASSQERAGAGLEQYF.

This clone was seen more than once but under ten times. V is TRBV9 and J is TRBJ1-1, with D possibly being TRBD1 (5 bases). This CDR3 comprises 14 residues. Germline-derived CDR1 and CDR2 are SGDLS and YYNGEE. The V and J ends lost 4 bases and 2 bases respectively, with 12 bases between them. The CDR3 is CASSSSWGNTEAFF. Written as DNA, the CDR3 is TGTGCCAGCAGCTCTTCCTGGGGCAACACTGAAGCTTTCTTT.

This clone has just a few counts. DNA of the CDR3: TGCAGTGCAACTAAACTCCACTTT. Protein product: CSATKLHF. The chain couples TRBV20-1 to TRBJ1-6; unclear D gene. V lost 6 bases to trimming and J lost 16 bases, with 7 bases between them. CDR1 DFQATT and CDR2 SNEGSKA come from the germline V gene (reference sequence). This CDR3 region has 8 residues.

V gene TRBV27 combines with J gene TRBJ2-7; no firm D call. Germline V gene data show CDR1 as MNHEY and CDR2 as SMNVEV (reference sequence). The CDR3 is 15 residues long. Trimming removed 4 bases at V and 1 base at J, with 14 bases between. CDR3 DNA: TGTGCCAGCAGTTCCCAAGTAGCTCGTTCCTACGAGCAGTACTTC. Protein sequence: CASSSQVARSYEQYF.

This chain connects TRBV3-1 (or the pseudogene TRBV3-2) to TRBJ1-6; D is unresolved. Trimming left V 3 bases short and J 2 bases short, with 23 bases between. The germline V gene has CDR1 LGHDT and CDR2 YNNKEL (reference sequence). CDR3 size: 20 residues. The CDR3 DNA is TGTGCCAGCAGCCATCAAAGACGGCGCAGCTCCCGGACCTATAATTCACCCCTCCACTTT. Protein product: CASSHQRRRSSRTYNSPLHF.